These 27 T cell receptor beta chains were sequenced from one sample in a study of low-dose radiotherapy and immunotherapy resistance in tumors. Both TCRalpha and TCRbeta chains were reverse transcribed with V-gene-specific primers. It was with a constant-region primer and a V-primer adapter that TCRs were amplified over roughly 20 PCR cycles. TCRdb recomputed calls from the reads with MiXCR, one row per CDR3 protein. Among approximately 15,000 distinct CDR3 sequences listed, around three fifths were seen once. The receptors here all came from a human donor with advanced metastatic prostate, ovarian, gallbladder or colorectal cancer (not recorded which). This table probably holds off-target reads from a library built for another chain.

In nucleotides, the CDR3 is TGTGCCAGCAGCCCAGCCGGACTAGCGGGAGGCTACGCAGATACGCAGTATTTT. This encodes CASSPAGLAGGYADTQYF. The chain uses TRBV27 and TRBJ2-3; 14 nucleotides match TRBD2. The germline V gene encodes CDR1 MNHEY and CDR2 SMNVEV (reference sequence). J gave up 4 bases and V 6 bases, and 12 bases lay outside the gene matches. The CDR3 contains 18 residues.

The chain links TRBV20-1 to TRBJ1-2, with 7 bases that match TRBD1. The CDR3 is made up of 16 amino acids. The V gene end was trimmed by 0 bases and the J gene end by 8 bases; junction bases not matched to a gene: 15. Germline assignment: CDR1 DFQATT and CDR2 SNEGSKA (reference sequence). The CDR3, as DNA: TGCAGTGCTAGAGACCTCAGGACAGGATTTATATGGGGCTACACCTTC. This codes for CSARDLRTGFIWGYTF.

The V gene is TRBV19, the J gene TRBJ1-2; weak D call: TRBD1 (6 bases). V gave up 5 bases and J gave up 5 bases, with 9 bases separating them. This CDR3 is 12 amino acids long. In germline, CDR1 is LNHDA, CDR2 SQIVND (reference sequence). CDR3 sequence: CASSFGQYGYTF. CDR3 nucleotide sequence: TGTGCCAGTAGTTTCGGACAGTATGGCTACACCTTC.

The chain couples TRBV19 to TRBJ2-5, with 9 bases fitting TRBD2. Germline-derived CDR1 and CDR2 are LNHDA and SQIVND (reference sequence). V shed 5 bases, J shed 3 bases, and the junction held 7 bases outside the gene matches. The CDR3 spans 15 residues. The CDR3 DNA follows: TGTGCCAGTAGTTCCCGCCGACTAGCGGAAGAGACCCAGTACTTC. This encodes CASSSRRLAEETQYF.

This clonotype was counted between two and nine times. The V and J genes are TRBV12-3 or TRBV12-4 and TRBJ2-2; 10 bases map to TRBD1. The CDR3 covers 15 residues. Unmatched junction bases numbered 7, after V lost 6 bases and J lost 6 bases. In DNA form, the CDR3 reads TGTGCCAGCAGCCTTCGGGACAGGGGACCCGGGGAGCTGTTTTTT. Translated: CASSLRDRGPGELFF.

The chain combines TRBV28 with TRBJ1-5, with TRBD1 as a possible D gene (5 bases). Germline V gene lookup returns CDR1 MDHEN and CDR2 SYDVKM. The CDR3 is 15 amino acids. The ends were cut back, 7 bases at V and 6 bases at J, with 19 bases in the middle. Written as DNA, the CDR3 is TGTGCCAGCATCCCGGCTGTCGGGGCCCGTCAGCCCCAGCATTTT. This gives the protein CASIPAVGARQPQHF.

The chain is built from TRBV6-8 and TRBJ2-7; D is perhaps TRBD1 (5 bases). The V end lost 2 bases, the J end lost 0 bases, and 11 bases lay between the germline ends. The germline V gene encodes CDR1 MNHGY and CDR2 SAAAGT. There are 15 residues in the CDR3. CDR3 sequence: CASSYDTGFSYEQYF. The CDR3 bases are TGTGCCAGCAGTTACGATACAGGCTTCTCCTACGAGCAGTACTTC.

This chain uses TRBV6-5 with TRBJ2-1; 11 nucleotides line up with TRBD2. The length of the CDR3 is 16 residues. CDR1 MNHEY and CDR2 SVGAGI come from the germline V gene. Unmatched junction bases numbered 10, after V lost 6 bases and J lost 6 bases. Here the CDR3 reads CASRILAGGPSNEQFF. The CDR3 region has the DNA TGTGCCAGCAGAATTTTAGCGGGGGGGCCCTCCAATGAGCAGTTCTTC.

The genes are TRBV6-4 and TRBJ2-1, with TRBD1 identical over 9 bases. The V and J ends lost 0 bases and 6 bases, in that order; junction bases with no gene match: 3. The CDR3 spans 15 residues. CDR1 is MRHNA, CDR2 SNTAGT, per germline. DNA of the CDR3: TGTGCCAGCAGTGACTCGGAGGGACAGGGCAATGAGCAGTTCTTC. Protein product: CASSDSEGQGNEQFF.

The chain links TRBV18 to TRBJ2-7; 8 nucleotides match TRBD2. Trimming took 3 bases from V and 2 from J; bases not matched to a gene: 3. There are 14 residues in the CDR3. Per the germline V gene, CDR1 is KGHSH and CDR2 is LQKENI. This chain's CDR3 is CASSPTSETYEQYF. CDR3 coding DNA: TGTGCCAGCTCACCGACTAGCGAAACCTACGAGCAGTACTTC.

This clonotype was observed a handful of times. The rearrangement links TRBV6-1 to TRBJ2-1; 11 nucleotides line up with TRBD1. Germline assignment: CDR1 MNHNS and CDR2 SASEGT. After removal of 5 bases from V and 6 bases from J, the junction contained 3 bases not matched to a gene. The CDR3 covers 14 residues. Here the CDR3 DNA reads TGTGCCAGCAGTCCCGGGACAGGGGGCAATGAGCAGTTCTTC. This gives the protein CASSPGTGGNEQFF.

This chain connects TRBV23-1 to TRBJ2-2; maybe TRBD1 (5 bases). TRBV23-1 is designated an ORF whose function remains uncertain. V gave up 7 bases and J gave up 1 base, with 16 bases separating them. The CDR3 sequence is 16 residues long. This CDR3 reads CASTTGSTVNTGELFF. CDR3 coding DNA: TGCGCCAGCACCACAGGCTCAACAGTGAACACCGGGGAGCTGTTTTTT.

The chain carries TRBV27 and TRBJ1-1, with D uncertain. The CDR3 contains 12 residues. The V gene lost 1 base and the J gene lost 6 bases, with 6 bases spanning the gap. Germline assignment: CDR1 MNHEY and CDR2 SMNVEV (reference sequence). CDR3 sequence (DNA): TGTGCCAGCAGTTTATACTCGGCTGAAGCTTTCTTT. Translation gives CASSLYSAEAFF.

The chain joins TRBV24-1 to TRBJ2-2, with D perhaps matching TRBD2 (6 bases). The CDR3 has 16 amino acids. Per the germline V gene, CDR1 is KGHDR and CDR2 is SFDVKD. Trimming shortened V by 1 base and J by 5 bases, and 13 bases separated the two germline ends. The CDR3 coding sequence is TGTGCCACCAGTGATTTTGGGCAAAGCGGGACCGGGGAGCTGTTTTTT. Amino acid sequence: CATSDFGQSGTGELFF.

The gene calls are TRBV12-3 or TRBV12-4 and TRBJ1-3; D call uncertain. The CDR3 covers 14 residues. Trimming removed 3 bases from V and 4 bases from J, with 10 bases in between. The CDR3 coding sequence is TGTGCCAGCAGTTTTGGCGGACGCGGAAACACCATATATTTT. This codes for CASSFGGRGNTIYF.

This chain uses TRBV27 with TRBJ1-2, with D unresolved. The length of the CDR3 is 13 residues. CDR1 MNHEY and CDR2 SMNVEV come from the germline V gene (reference sequence). V was clipped by 2 bases and J by 7 bases, with 11 bases between them. CDR3 nucleotide sequence: TGTGCCAGCAGTTTAGGACGCCACAGTGGCTACACCTTC. Residues: CASSLGRHSGYTF.

This clonotype has only a few counts. The chain couples TRBV23-1 to TRBJ2-1, with no clear D. TRBV23-1 is given ORF status, its function remaining uncertain. CDR3 length: 14 residues. Between the trimmed V and J ends, which lost 4 bases and 4 bases, there was a span of 11 bases. The CDR3 DNA sequence: TGCGCCAGCAGTCGTGGCCGAGGATACAATGAGCAGTTCTTC. Translated, it gives CASSRGRGYNEQFF.

The chain has TRBV28 and TRBJ2-3, with D possibly being TRBD2 (5 bases). This CDR3 contains 12 residues. Germline lookup yields CDR1 MDHEN and CDR2 SYDVKM. V was clipped by 8 bases and J by 1 base, with 7 bases between them. CDR3 loop: CASGRGTDTQYF. Here the CDR3 DNA reads TGTGCCAGCGGGCGGGGCACAGATACGCAGTATTTT.

V and J are TRBV6-2 or TRBV6-3 and TRBJ2-7; 8 nucleotides match TRBD1. The CDR3 covers 13 residues. J gave up 7 bases and V 0 bases, and 2 bases lay outside the gene matches. Germline CDR1 reads MNHEY; CDR2 reads SVGEGT. The CDR3 loop is CASSYSTGDEQYF. The CDR3 region has the DNA TGTGCCAGCAGTTACTCGACAGGGGATGAGCAGTACTTC.

CDR3 sequence (DNA): TGTGCCAGCAGTGTCGGGGGTACTGAAGCTTTCTTT. Residues: CASSVGGTEAFF. V and J are TRBV2 and TRBJ1-1; perhaps TRBD1 as D (5 bases). The CDR3 loop spans 12 amino acids. The V gene lost 4 bases and the J gene lost 5 bases, with 8 bases spanning the gap. CDR1 SNHLY and CDR2 FYNNEI come from the germline V gene.

This clonotype has just a few counts. The rearrangement uses TRBV29-1 and TRBJ2-2; tentatively, D is TRBD1 (6 bases). Trimming took off 7 bases at V and 5 bases at J, with 17 bases between the two ends. The CDR3 is 14 residues long. CDR1 is SQVTM and CDR2 is ANQGSEA in the germline V gene. The CDR3 here is CSARRQGKTGELFF. CDR3 in DNA: TGCAGCGCCCGTCGGCAGGGGAAGACCGGGGAGCTGTTTTTT.

V and J are TRBV9 and TRBJ2-3, with 7 bases fitting TRBD1. This CDR3 spans 15 amino acids. J lost 2 bases, V lost 3 bases, and 6 bases had no gene match. The V gene's germline CDR1 is SGDLS and CDR2 YYNGEE. The CDR3 here is CASSARGQYTDTQYF. In nucleotides, the CDR3 is TGTGCCAGCAGCGCCCGGGGACAGTACACAGATACGCAGTATTTT.

The chain carries TRBV28 and TRBJ2-3; the D call may be TRBD1 or TRBD2 (5 bases each). Trimming left V 11 bases short and J 1 base short, with 13 bases between. Germline V gene data show CDR1 as MDHEN and CDR2 as SYDVKM. The CDR3 is 13 amino acids. CDR3 sequence: CAEGSPGTDTQYF. CDR3 sequence (DNA): TGTGCCGAGGGGTCCCCGGGCACAGATACGCAGTATTTT. The full variable domain, its missing parts supplied by reference TRBV28 and TRBJ2-3, is DVKVTQSSRYLVKRTGEKVFLECVQDMDHENMFWYRQDPGLGLRLIYFSYDVKMKEKGDIPEGYSVSREKKERFSLILESASTNQTSMYLCAEGSPGTDTQYFGPGTRLTVL.

This chain connects TRBV6-1 to TRBJ1-2; D call uncertain. Per the germline V gene, CDR1 is MNHNS and CDR2 is SASEGT. The V end was cut by 0 bases, the J end by 1 base, with 6 bases between. CDR3 length: 14 amino acids. CDR3 region: CASSEARDNYGYTF. CDR3 nucleotide sequence: TGTGCCAGCAGTGAAGCGCGGGATAACTATGGCTACACCTTC.

The sample holds a few counts of this clonotype. The chain links TRBV11-2 to TRBJ2-7; D is perhaps TRBD1 (6 bases). The CDR3 contains 12 residues. Germline V lookup: CDR1 SGHAT, CDR2 FQNNGV. Deletions cut 1 base from V and 6 bases from J, with 7 bases between. CDR3 nucleotide sequence: TGTGCCAGCAGCTTAGCCAGGGGCGAGCAGTACTTC. This codes for CASSLARGEQYF.

The chain uses TRBV7-9 and TRBJ1-2; D unresolved. Trimming shortened V by 4 bases and J by 1 base, and 4 bases separated the two germline ends. Germline CDR1 is SEHNR and CDR2 is FQNEAQ (reference sequence). This CDR3 has 12 residues. CDR3 region: CASSSINYGYTF. Here the CDR3 DNA reads TGTGCCAGCAGCTCTATTAACTATGGCTACACCTTC. Full variable domain (outside the CDR3, taken from reference TRBV7-9 and TRBJ1-2): DTGVSQNPRHKITKRGQNVTFRCDPISEHNRLYWYRQTLGQGPEFLTYFQNEAQLEKSRLLSDRFSAERPKGSFSTLEIQRTEQGDSAMYLCASSSINYGYTFGSGTRLTVV.

This clonotype was seen more than once but under ten times. The chain couples TRBV14 to TRBJ2-2; D unresolved. This CDR3 is built from 17 residues. CDR1 and CDR2 from the germline V gene are SGHDN and FVKESK. The V gene lost 2 bases and the J gene lost 1 base, with 14 bases spanning the gap. CDR3 bases: TGTGCCAGCAGCCAATATGTGATCTACCGGAACACCGGGGAGCTGTTTTTT. Residues: CASSQYVIYRNTGELFF.